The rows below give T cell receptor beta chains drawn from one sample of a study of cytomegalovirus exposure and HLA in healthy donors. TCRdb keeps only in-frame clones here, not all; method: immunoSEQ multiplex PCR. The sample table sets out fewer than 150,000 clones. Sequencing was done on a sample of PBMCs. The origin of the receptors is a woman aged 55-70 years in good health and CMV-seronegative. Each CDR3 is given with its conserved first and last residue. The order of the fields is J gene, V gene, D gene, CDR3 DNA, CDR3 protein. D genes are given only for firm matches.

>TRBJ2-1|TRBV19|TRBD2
TGTGCCAGTAGTATAGAGCTAGCGGGAGGGCCTAGAAATGAGCAGTTCTTC
CASSIELAGGPRNEQFF
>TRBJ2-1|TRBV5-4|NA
TGTGCCAGCAGCTTACAGGGATACAATGAGCAGTTCTTC
CASSLQGYNEQFF
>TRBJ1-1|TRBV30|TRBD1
TGTGCCTGGAGTCCGGGACAGTTGAACACTGAAGCTTTCTTT
CAWSPGQLNTEAFF
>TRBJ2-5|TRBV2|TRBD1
TGTGCCAGCAGTGAATACAGGGGGGAGACCCAGTACTTC
CASSEYRGETQYF
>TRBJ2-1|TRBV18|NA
TGTGCCAGCTCACCCTCGCCAGGGCGAATTCACAATGAGCAGTTCTTC
CASSPSPGRIHNEQFF
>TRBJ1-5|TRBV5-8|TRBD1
TGTGCCAGCAGCTTGGCGGCAGGGGGACAGCCCCAGCATTTT
CASSLAAGGQPQHF
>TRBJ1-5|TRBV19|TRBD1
TGTGCCAGTCTGATACGGGACAGGGCTGACAATCAGCCCCAGCATTTT
CASLIRDRADNQPQHF
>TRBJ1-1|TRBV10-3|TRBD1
TGTGCCATCGCCCAGGGACAGGGGCGAGCTGAAGCTTTCTTT
CAIAQGQGRAEAFF
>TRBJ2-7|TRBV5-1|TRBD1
TGCGCCAGCAGCTTGTTTGGGTCGGTGGGACAGGGGTTGGGAGAGCAGTACTTC
CASSLFGSVGQGLGEQYF
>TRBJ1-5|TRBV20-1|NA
TGCAGAGCCCCAAGCAATCAGCCCCAGCATTTT
CRAPSNQPQHF